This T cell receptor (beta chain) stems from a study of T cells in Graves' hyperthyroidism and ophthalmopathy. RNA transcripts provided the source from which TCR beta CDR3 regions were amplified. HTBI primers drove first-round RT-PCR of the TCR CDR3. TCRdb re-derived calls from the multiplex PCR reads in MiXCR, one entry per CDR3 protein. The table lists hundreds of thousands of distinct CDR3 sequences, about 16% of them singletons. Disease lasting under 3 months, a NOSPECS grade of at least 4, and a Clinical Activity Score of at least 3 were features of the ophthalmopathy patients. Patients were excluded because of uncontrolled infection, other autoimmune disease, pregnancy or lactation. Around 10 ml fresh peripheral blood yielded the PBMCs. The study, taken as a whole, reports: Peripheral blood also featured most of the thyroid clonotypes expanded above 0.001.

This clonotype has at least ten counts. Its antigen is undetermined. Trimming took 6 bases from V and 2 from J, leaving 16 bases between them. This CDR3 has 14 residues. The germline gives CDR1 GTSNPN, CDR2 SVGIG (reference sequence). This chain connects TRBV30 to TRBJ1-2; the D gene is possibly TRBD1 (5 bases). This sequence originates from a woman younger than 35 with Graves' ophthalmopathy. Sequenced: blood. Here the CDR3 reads CACTWGRTNYGYTF. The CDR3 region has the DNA TGTGCCTGTACGTGGGGCCGTACCAACTATGGCTACACCTTC.